This TCR beta chain was found in a study of blood T cell repertoires in COVID-19. Study-level information: Both acute and convalescent COVID-19 samples were obtained from the United States, Italy and Spain.

Cohort assignment relied on participant-reported clinical history. Profiled with immunoSEQ multiplex PCR; TCRdb holds only in-frame clones, not every one. The repertoire holds about 270,000 clones, with about nine tenths as singletons. V gave up 0 bases and J gave up 3 bases, with 10 bases separating them. This CDR3 has 15 amino acids. From germline, CDR1 is SGHDT and CDR2 YYEEEE. This receptor was obtained from a woman aged 55-70 years who had recovered from COVID-19. Sequenced input: PBMCs or T cells enriched from blood (not recorded which). The rearrangement uses TRBV5-6 and TRBJ1-5, with D tentatively TRBD1 (5 bases). CDR3 sequence reads: CASSLEGTYNQPQHF. CDR3 bases: TGTGCCAGCAGCTTGGAAGGGACTTACAATCAGCCCCAGCATTTT.